The subject of this entry is one TCR beta chain. Original methodology: Scientists estimated how many nucleated cells there were by amplifying reference gene primers. Only in-frame clones appear in the TCRdb table, and some are missing; sequencing was by immunoSEQ multiplex PCR. The V and J calls and the clone size are those of that table, but D and trimming were determined from the DNA. The sample holds under 400,000 clones, approximately 89% seen once. The sample is drawn from a study of blood T cell repertoires in COVID-19. Study as a whole: Collection of acute and convalescent COVID-19 samples took place in the United States, Italy and Spain. PBMCs, B-cell-depleted T cells, or T cells were the source of the cDNA or gDNA that made up the material.

The CDR3 spans 13 residues. The germline V gene has CDR1 SQVTM and CDR2 ANQGSEA. V dropped 7 bases and J dropped 4; count of bases not matched to a gene: 5. A Seattle source enrolled patients during active infection and followed them longitudinally. Material: peripheral blood. The TCR was taken from a woman aged 25 to 39 with COVID-19, enrolled during active disease. The chain links TRBV29-1 to TRBJ2-3; 10 positions agree with TRBD1. CDR3 loop: CSERQGAADTQYF. CDR3 coding DNA: TGCAGCGAGAGACAGGGGGCGGCAGATACGCAGTATTTT.